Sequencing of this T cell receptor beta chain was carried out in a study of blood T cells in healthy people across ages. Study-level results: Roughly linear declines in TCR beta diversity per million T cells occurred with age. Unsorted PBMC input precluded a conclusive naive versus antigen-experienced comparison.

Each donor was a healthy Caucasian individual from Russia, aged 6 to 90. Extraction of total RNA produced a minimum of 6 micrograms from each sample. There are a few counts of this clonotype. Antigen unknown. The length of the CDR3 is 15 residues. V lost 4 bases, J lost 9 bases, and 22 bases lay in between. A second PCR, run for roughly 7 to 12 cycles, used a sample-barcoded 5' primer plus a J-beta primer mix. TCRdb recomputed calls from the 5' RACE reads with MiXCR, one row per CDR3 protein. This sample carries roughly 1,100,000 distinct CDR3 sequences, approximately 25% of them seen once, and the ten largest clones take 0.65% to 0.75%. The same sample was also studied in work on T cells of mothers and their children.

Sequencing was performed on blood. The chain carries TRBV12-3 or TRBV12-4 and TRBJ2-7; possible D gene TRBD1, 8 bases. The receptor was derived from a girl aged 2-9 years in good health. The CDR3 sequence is CASSWGGQDVGLQYF. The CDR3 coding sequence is TGTGCCAGCAGTTGGGGGGGACAGGACGTTGGGTTGCAGTACTTC.